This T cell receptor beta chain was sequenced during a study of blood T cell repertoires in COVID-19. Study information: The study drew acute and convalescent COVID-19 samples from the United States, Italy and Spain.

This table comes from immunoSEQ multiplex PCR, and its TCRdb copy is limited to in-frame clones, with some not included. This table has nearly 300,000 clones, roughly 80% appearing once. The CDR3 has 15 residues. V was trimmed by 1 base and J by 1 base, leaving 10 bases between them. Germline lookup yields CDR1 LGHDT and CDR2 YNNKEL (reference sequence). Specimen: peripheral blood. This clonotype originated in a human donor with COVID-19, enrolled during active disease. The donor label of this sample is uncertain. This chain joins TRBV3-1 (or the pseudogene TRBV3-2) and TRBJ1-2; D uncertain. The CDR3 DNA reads TGTGCCAGCAGCCAAGGTTCACGGGATAACTATGGCTACACCTTC. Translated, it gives CASSQGSRDNYGYTF.